The 2 T cell receptor beta chains below were found in one sample sequenced in a study of cytomegalovirus exposure and HLA in healthy donors. PCR employed 60 Vbeta and 13 Jbeta primers. Assay used: immunoSEQ multiplex PCR; TCRdb lists only in-frame clones, some missing. The repertoire consists of under 150,000 clones, with approximately 86% occurring once and the leading ten covering around 1.7%. The material sequenced was PBMCs. The receptors stem from a boy aged 5-17 years in good health and CMV-seronegative.

This chain connects TRBV7-6 to TRBJ2-7; 7 positions match TRBD1. Trimming at V came to 2 bases and at J to 4 bases, leaving 8 bases not matched to a gene. Germline V gene lookup returns CDR1 SGHVS and CDR2 FNYEAQ. This CDR3 comprises 15 residues. CDR3: CASSLPAGGRYEQYF. The CDR3 DNA reads as TGTGCCAGCAGCTTACCCGCAGGGGGTAGATACGAGCAGTACTTC.

The rearrangement joins TRBV30 to TRBJ1-2; D call uncertain. V gave up 5 bases and J gave up 4 bases, with 11 bases separating them. This CDR3 has 12 residues. Germline-derived CDR1 and CDR2 are GTSNPN and SVGIG (reference sequence). The CDR3 sequence is CAWRGLGYGYTF. The CDR3 coding sequence is TGTGCCTGGCGAGGGCTTGGCTATGGCTACACCTTC.